The rows below give T cell receptor beta chains drawn from one sample of a study of STAT5B mutations in CD4+ large granular lymphocyte leukemia. Generated by immunoSEQ multiplex PCR, the TCRdb table keeps only in-frame clones and is missing some. The repertoire consists of around 28,000 clones, with 78% occurring once and the leading ten covering less than 1.3%. The sample taken for sequencing was CD4+ T cells from blood buffy coats. The receptors derive from a human donor in good health. Both conserved end residues are part of each CDR3. A D gene is named only where the DNA matches it firmly. Some rows mark clone size as missing; the rest say once, few, many or name a class of expanded clone.

>NA|few|TRBV6-5|TRBJ1-2
CASVGNYGYTF
TGTGCCAGCGTCGGGAACTATGGCTACACCTTC
>TRBD2|NA|TRBV7-8|TRBJ2-3
CASSRSERGGDTQYF
TGTGCCAGCAGCCGGTCTGAACGGGGGGGAGATACGCAGTATTTT
>TRBD2|NA|TRBV27|TRBJ2-3
CASSGLAGPDTQYF
TGTGCCAGCAGTGGCCTAGCGGGGCCAGATACGCAGTATTTT
>NA|NA|TRBV5-5|TRBJ1-1
CASSLGTLNTEAFF
TGTGCCAGCAGCTTGGGGACTCTCAACACTGAAGCTTTCTTT
>NA|NA|TRBV6-6|TRBJ1-4
CASGRRKTNEKLFF
TGTGCCAGCGGAAGACGGAAGACTAATGAAAAACTGTTTTTT
>NA|few|TRBV12-2|TRBJ1-4
CASRPPAF
TGTGCAAGTCGCCCGCCGGCCTTT
>NA|NA|TRBV10-2|TRBJ1-4
CASSEGLTNEKLFF
TGCGCCAGCAGTGAGGGGTTAACTAATGAAAAACTGTTTTTT
>NA|NA|TRBV29-1|TRBJ1-1
CSVEPGEEAFF
TGCAGCGTGGAACCGGGGGAGGAAGCTTTCTTT
>NA|NA|TRBV15|TRBJ2-3
CATSRTTDTQYF
TGTGCCACCAGCAGAACCACAGATACGCAGTATTTT
>TRBD2|NA|TRBV2|TRBJ2-3
CASRGTSGRWFRADTQYF
TGTGCCAGCAGGGGGACTAGCGGGAGATGGTTTAGGGCAGATACGCAGTATTTT
>NA|NA|TRBV5-1|TRBJ2-6
CASSLGDPGANVLTF
TGCGCCAGCAGCTTGGGGGACCCTGGGGCCAACGTCCTGACTTTC
>TRBD1|NA|TRBV28|TRBJ1-5
CASSFGQGRIQPQHF
TGTGCCAGCAGTTTCGGACAGGGGAGAATTCAGCCCCAGCATTTT
>NA|NA|TRBV6-6|TRBJ2-6
CASSKPGAGANVLTF
TGTGCCAGCAGCAAACCAGGGGCTGGGGCCAACGTCCTGACTTTC
>NA|NA|TRBV7-6|TRBJ2-2
CASTLAPQDTGELFF
TGTGCCAGCACCCTAGCCCCGCAAGACACCGGGGAGCTGTTTTTT
>NA|NA|TRBV11-3|TRBJ1-6
CASSLDIYSPLHF
TGTGCCAGCAGCTTAGATATTTATTCACCCCTCCACTTT
>NA|NA|TRBV6-5|TRBJ1-2
CASRPVANYGYTF
TGTGCCAGCAGACCGGTAGCTAACTATGGCTACACCTTC
>NA|NA|TRBV18|TRBJ1-2
CASSPQSGQNQYGYTF
TGTGCCAGCTCACCTCAAAGCGGACAGAACCAATATGGCTACACCTTC
>NA|NA|TRBV6-4|TRBJ2-1
CASSDGGGPYNEQFF
TGTGCCAGCAGTGACGGGGGGGGCCCCTACAATGAGCAGTTCTTC
>NA|NA|TRBV6-6|TRBJ2-7
CASSYGTNSYEQYF
TGTGCCAGCAGTTACGGGACCAACTCCTACGAGCAGTACTTC
>NA|NA|TRBV28|TRBJ2-4
CASSQELGTVQYF
TGTGCCAGCAGCCAAGAACTCGGGACCGTTCAGTACTTC
>NA|NA|TRBV7-2|TRBJ2-2
CASSLAGGSTGELFF
TGTGCCAGCAGCTTAGCGGGGGGCAGCACCGGGGAGCTGTTTTTT
>TRBD1|NA|TRBV20-1|TRBJ1-2
CSAGQGGYTF
TGCAGTGCTGGACAGGGAGGCTACACCTTC
>NA|few|TRBV25-1|TRBJ2-7
CASRALGDPSYEQYF
TGTGCCAGCAGGGCCCTGGGGGATCCCTCCTACGAGCAGTACTTC
>NA|NA|TRBV19|TRBJ2-1
CASGENGRQFF
TGTGCCAGTGGGGAAAACGGTAGGCAGTTCTTC
>TRBD2|NA|TRBV29-1|TRBJ2-7
CSVAGLAGAREQYF
TGCAGCGTGGCGGGACTAGCGGGAGCTAGGGAGCAGTACTTC
>TRBD2|NA|TRBV29-1|TRBJ2-3
CSVASGPTDTQYF
TGCAGCGTTGCTAGCGGCCCCACAGATACGCAGTATTTT
>TRBD2|NA|TRBV28|TRBJ2-1
CASSFSGGRSYNEQFF
TGTGCCAGCAGTTTCAGTGGCGGGAGGTCCTACAATGAGCAGTTCTTC
>NA|NA|TRBV2|TRBJ2-4
CASRGDPAKNIQYF
TGTGCCAGCAGAGGGGACCCAGCCAAAAACATTCAGTACTTC
>NA|few|TRBV28|TRBJ1-1
CASSFPISKRWPEAFF
TGTGCCAGCAGTTTTCCCATCAGCAAGAGGTGGCCTGAAGCTTTCTTT
>NA|few|TRBV29-1|TRBJ2-6
CSVDVPGANVLTF
TGCAGCGTTGATGTGCCTGGGGCCAACGTCCTGACTTTC
>NA|NA|TRBV2|TRBJ1-3
CASRDDSGNTIYF
TGTGCCAGCAGGGATGACTCTGGAAACACCATATATTTT
>NA|NA|TRBV5-8|TRBJ1-5
CASSLDVSNQPQHF
TGTGCCAGCAGCTTGGATGTTAGCAATCAGCCCCAGCATTTT
>NA|NA|TRBV28|TRBJ2-1
CASSLLFQGSYNEQFF
TGTGCCAGCAGTTTACTATTCCAGGGCTCCTACAATGAGCAGTTCTTC
>NA|NA|TRBV23-1|TRBJ2-7
CASSQEDYEQYF
TGCGCCAGCAGTCAAGAGGACTACGAGCAGTACTTC
>NA|NA|TRBV28|TRBJ2-1
CASSIGGPSYNEQFF
TGTGCCAGCAGTATCGGAGGGCCATCCTACAATGAGCAGTTCTTC
>NA|few|TRBV5-1|TRBJ1-1
CASRNGSLRNTEAFF
TGCGCCAGCAGAAATGGGTCCCTCAGAAACACTGAAGCTTTCTTT
>NA|NA|TRBV5-4|TRBJ2-7
CASSLGGAAGEQYF
TGTGCCAGCAGCTTGGGGGGGGCGGCTGGCGAGCAGTACTTC
>NA|NA|TRBV25-1|TRBJ1-3
CASSESPRGKKGTIYF
TGTGCCAGCAGTGAATCCCCCAGGGGAAAGAAGGGCACCATATATTTT
>NA|NA|TRBV5-1|TRBJ2-5
CASSWGGEETQYF
TGCGCCAGCAGCTGGGGGGGCGAAGAGACCCAGTACTTC
>NA|NA|TRBV6-1|TRBJ1-4
CASSERTGPEKLFF
TGTGCCAGCAGTGAAAGAACAGGACCTGAAAAACTGTTTTTT
>NA|NA|TRBV30|TRBJ1-6
CAWTGLLYNSPLHF
TGTGCCTGGACCGGACTACTATATAATTCACCCCTCCACTTT
>NA|once|TRBV30|TRBJ2-1
CAWSRITYKGGEQFF
TGTGCCTGGAGTCGAATCACATATAAGGGGGGTGAGCAGTTCTTC
>NA|NA|TRBV19|TRBJ1-2
CASSIAGTYGYTF
TGTGCCAGTAGTATCGCAGGGACTTATGGCTACACCTTC
>NA|NA|TRBV18|TRBJ1-1
CASSPSGARAEAFF
TGTGCCAGCTCACCATCAGGGGCTCGGGCTGAAGCTTTCTTT
>NA|NA|TRBV7-9|TRBJ1-4
CASSRGDQGIGEKLFF
TGTGCCAGCAGCCGAGGAGACCAGGGGATAGGAGAAAAACTGTTTTTT
>NA|NA|TRBV11-3|TRBJ2-7
CASSSRGYEQYF
TGTGCCAGCAGCTCCCGAGGGTACGAGCAGTACTTC
>TRBD2|NA|TRBV19|TRBJ2-5
CASSKGREGETQYF
TGTGCCAGTAGTAAAGGCAGGGAGGGGGAGACCCAGTACTTC
>NA|NA|TRBV19|TRBJ1-2
CASTKWGNQDGYTF
TGTGCCAGTACCAAGTGGGGGAATCAAGACGGCTACACCTTC
>NA|NA|TRBV5-1|TRBJ2-1
CASSLDEGGGYNEQFF
TGCGCCAGCAGCTTGGATGAGGGAGGAGGGTACAATGAGCAGTTCTTC
>TRBD1|few|TRBV11-2|TRBJ1-1
CASSSGTGSTEAFF
TGTGCCAGCAGCTCCGGGACAGGGAGCACTGAAGCTTTCTTT
>TRBD1|NA|TRBV18|TRBJ1-4
CASSLWQGAEEKLFF
TGTGCCAGCTCACTATGGCAGGGGGCGGAAGAAAAACTGTTTTTT
>NA|NA|TRBV5-1|TRBJ2-3
CASTQSDTDTQYF
TGCGCCAGCACCCAATCCGACACAGATACGCAGTATTTT
>NA|NA|TRBV7-9|TRBJ1-2
CASSLEFSQDYGYTF
TGTGCCAGCAGCTTAGAGTTCAGTCAGGACTATGGCTACACCTTC
>NA|NA|TRBV30|TRBJ2-3
CAWSVQGGRGTDTQYF
TGTGCCTGGAGTGTACAGGGGGGGCGGGGGACAGATACGCAGTATTTT
>NA|NA|TRBV6-6|TRBJ2-5
CASRDPGRFQETQYF
TGTGCCAGCAGAGACCCGGGACGCTTCCAAGAGACCCAGTACTTC
>NA|NA|TRBV28|TRBJ1-3
CASSFQPTDRSGNTIYF
TGTGCCAGCAGTTTTCAGCCTACCGACAGGTCTGGAAACACCATATATTTT